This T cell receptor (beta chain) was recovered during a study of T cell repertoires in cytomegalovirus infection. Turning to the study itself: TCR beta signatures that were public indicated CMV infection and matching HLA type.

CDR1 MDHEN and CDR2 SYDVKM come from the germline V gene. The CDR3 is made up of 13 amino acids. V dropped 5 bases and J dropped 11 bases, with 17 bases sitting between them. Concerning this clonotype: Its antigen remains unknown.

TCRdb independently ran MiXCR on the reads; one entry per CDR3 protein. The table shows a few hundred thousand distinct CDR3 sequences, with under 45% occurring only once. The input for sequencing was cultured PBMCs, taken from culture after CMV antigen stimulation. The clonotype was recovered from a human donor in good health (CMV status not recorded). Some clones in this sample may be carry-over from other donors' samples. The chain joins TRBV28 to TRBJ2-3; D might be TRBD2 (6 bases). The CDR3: CASSQTRLEGQYF. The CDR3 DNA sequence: TGTGCCAGCAGTCAAACTAGACTAGAAGGGCAGTATTTT.